The T cell receptor beta chain under discussion was sequenced for a study of identical twins. This clonotype was seen ten or more times. MiXCR, run by TCRdb on the 5' RACE reads, gives a single entry per CDR3 protein. This table holds 260,000 or so distinct CDR3 sequences, 7% to 8.5% found once. This sample was shared with a second study, whose subject was yellow fever vaccine responses in identical twins.

Sequenced input: CD8+ T cells sorted from blood. The TCR was taken from a woman under 30 in good health.

The CDR3 DNA reads as TGCGCCAGCAGCAAGACCGGGGGCACGGAGACCCAGTACTTC. Its protein is CASSKTGGTETQYF. The rearrangement uses TRBV5-1 and TRBJ2-5, with D perhaps being TRBD1 or TRBD2 (6 bases each). The germline V gene encodes CDR1 SGHRS and CDR2 YFSETQ. V lost 4 bases, J lost 5 bases, and 15 bases lay in between. This CDR3 contains 14 residues.